This T cell receptor beta chain came from a study of molecular identifiers for immune sequencing clone quantification. Study as a whole: In replicates, the authors split RNA from around 20,000 or 100,000 naive CD8 cells five ways and sequenced four.

Study-level results: Highly expanded clone sizes could be underestimated by identical TCR molecules sharing a barcode.

Generation of bulk TCR libraries relied on previously described methods and listed TCR primers. One entry per CDR3 protein results from TCRdb running MiXCR on the PCR reads. The repertoire holds 60,000 to 70,000 distinct CDR3 sequences, with 18% as singletons. CDR3 length: 14 amino acids. Trimming removed 4 bases from V and 6 bases from J; junction bases left unmatched: 1. CDR1 and CDR2 from the germline V gene are MDHEN and SYDVKM. A remark on this clonotype: Its antigen is unidentified.

The V gene is TRBV28, the J gene TRBJ1-4; TRBD1 matches 11 bases. Material: naive CD8+ T cells from blood, with Jurkat cell RNA spiked in. Subset in this sample: FACS-sorted CD8+CD4-CCR7+CD45RA+ naive T cells. The receptor was isolated from a human donor in good health. Some libraries in this study had Jurkat cell RNA spiked in. The CDR3 nucleotides are TGTGCCAGCAGTTCGGACAGGGGGCATGAAAAACTGTTTTTT. The encoded protein is CASSSDRGHEKLFF.